The rows below give T cell receptor beta chains drawn from one sample of a study of shared clonotypes between healthy human individuals. Method: immunoSEQ multiplex PCR; TCRdb's copy keeps in-frame clones and lacks some. The table shows about 820,000 clones, with 92% occurring only once. Material: naive CD8+ T cells sorted from blood. These receptors all stem from a man under 40 in good health. CDR3s include the opening cysteine and the closing phenylalanine or tryptophan. The D gene is left open where the match is weak. A clone size is listed for some rows: how often the clone was seen (once, few, many), or a class if it is expanded.

V gene	D gene	J gene	CDR3 length	clone size	CDR3 DNA	CDR3 protein
TRBV7-8	NA	TRBJ1-4	16	NA	TGTGCCAGCAGCTTAGGGCACAGGGCGACTAATGAAAAACTGTTTTTT	CASSLGHRATNEKLFF
TRBV6-1	NA	TRBJ2-3	18	NA	TGTGCCAGCAGTGTAACTAGCATTGGGGGGCTTCTCACAGATAGAGAGTATTTT	CASSVTSIGGLLTDREYF
TRBV7-7	NA	TRBJ2-5	17	once	TGTGCCAGCAGCCCCATCACCGGGTCAAGGGTCCAAGAGACCCAGTACTTC	CASSPITGSRVQETQYF
TRBV5-4	TRBD1	TRBJ2-5	15	NA	TGTGCCAGCAGCCCGGGACAGGGGGCTTCAGAGACCCAGTACTTC	CASSPGQGASETQYF
TRBV27	TRBD2	TRBJ2-1	14	NA	TGTGCCAGCCAGAGCGGGAGGGCCTTCAGTGAGCAGTTCTTC	CASQSGRAFSEQFF
TRBV9	NA	TRBJ1-5	13	few	TGTGCCAGCAGCATCCTACTTGCTCAGCCCCAGCATTTT	CASSILLAQPQHF
TRBV27	NA	TRBJ2-7	13	NA	TGTGCCAGCAGTTTACAGGGCCCCTACGAGCAGTACTTC	CASSLQGPYEQYF
TRBV7-9	TRBD2	TRBJ2-1	15	NA	TGTGCCAGCAGTCGTTTGAGGACTAGCAACAATGAGCAGTTCTTC	CASSRLRTSNNEQFF
TRBV19	NA	TRBJ1-2	14	NA	TGTGCCAGTAGTATTCAGGGGATTAACTATGGCTACACCTTC	CASSIQGINYGYTF
TRBV19	NA	TRBJ2-4	14	NA	TGTGCCAGTAGACCCACAGGAGCCAAAAACATTCAGTACTTC	CASRPTGAKNIQYF
TRBV27	TRBD1	TRBJ2-1	16	NA	TGTGCCAGCAGTTTCGAGGGGGCAGGGCTTGTCAATGAGCAGTTCTTC	CASSFEGAGLVNEQFF
TRBV7-9	NA	TRBJ2-1	12	few	TGTGCCAGCAGCACAGACGGCAATGAGCAGTTCTTC	CASSTDGNEQFF
TRBV6-5	NA	TRBJ1-1	16	NA	TGTGCCAGCAGTTACTCGTCCTTTGGGCAGAACACTGAAGCTTTCTTT	CASSYSSFGQNTEAFF
TRBV15	NA	TRBJ1-4	13	NA	TGTGCCACCAGCTTGCGGTCTAATGAAAAACTGTTTTTT	CATSLRSNEKLFF
TRBV9	NA	TRBJ2-7	13	few	TGTGCCAGCAGGTCGGGACTCCGTGGCGAGCAGTACTTC	CASRSGLRGEQYF
TRBV9	TRBD2	TRBJ2-5	15	once	TGTGCCAGCAGCGCGGGGACTAGCGGAGGAGAGACCCAGTACTTC	CASSAGTSGGETQYF